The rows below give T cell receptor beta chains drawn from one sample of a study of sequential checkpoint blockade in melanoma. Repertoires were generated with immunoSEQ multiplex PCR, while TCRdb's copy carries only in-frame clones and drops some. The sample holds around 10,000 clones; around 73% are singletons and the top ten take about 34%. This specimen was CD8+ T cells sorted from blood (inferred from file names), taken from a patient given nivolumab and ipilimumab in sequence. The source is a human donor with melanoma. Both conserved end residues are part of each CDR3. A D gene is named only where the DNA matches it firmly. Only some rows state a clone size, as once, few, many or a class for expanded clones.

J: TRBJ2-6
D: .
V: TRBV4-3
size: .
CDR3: CASSQFTSQGPGANVLTF
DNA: TGCGCCAGCAGCCAATTTACCAGCCAGGGTCCTGGGGCCAACGTCCTGACTTTC

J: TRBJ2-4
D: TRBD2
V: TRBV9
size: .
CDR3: CASSEGGGSGAKNIQYF
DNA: TGTGCCAGCAGCGAGGGAGGCGGGAGTGGGGCCAAAAACATTCAGTACTTC

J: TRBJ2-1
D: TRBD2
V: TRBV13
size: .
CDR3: CASSREREREQFF
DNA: TGTGCCAGCAGCCGTGAGCGGGAGCGGGAGCAGTTCTTC

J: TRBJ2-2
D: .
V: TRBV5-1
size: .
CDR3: CASSLSAGELFF
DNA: TGCGCCAGCAGCTTGAGCGCCGGGGAGCTGTTTTTT

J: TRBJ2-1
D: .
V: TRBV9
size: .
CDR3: CASSSRGGSYNEQFF
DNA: TGTGCCAGCAGCTCCCGAGGGGGATCCTACAATGAGCAGTTCTTC

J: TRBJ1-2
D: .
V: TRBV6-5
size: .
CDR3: CASSPGNYGYTF
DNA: TGTGCCAGCAGTCCCGGGAACTATGGCTACACCTTC

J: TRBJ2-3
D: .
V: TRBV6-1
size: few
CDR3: CASSRQAGGTDTQYF
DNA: TGTGCCAGCAGTCGACAGGCAGGAGGCACAGATACGCAGTATTTT

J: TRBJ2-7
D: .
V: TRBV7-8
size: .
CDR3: CASSLLPGSYEQYF
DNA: TGTGCCAGCAGCTTATTACCAGGCTCCTACGAGCAGTACTTC

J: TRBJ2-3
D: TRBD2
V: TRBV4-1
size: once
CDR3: CASSAPRAGGVDTQYF
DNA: TGCGCCAGCAGCGCCCCCCGGGCGGGGGGGGTAGATACGCAGTATTTT

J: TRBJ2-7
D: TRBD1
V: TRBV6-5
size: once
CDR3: CASSSLPGQGRNEQYF
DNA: TGTGCCAGCAGTTCCCTTCCGGGACAGGGGAGAAACGAGCAGTACTTC

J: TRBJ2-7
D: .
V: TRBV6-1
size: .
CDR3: CASSTGTFYEQYF
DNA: TGTGCCAGCAGTACCGGGACATTCTACGAGCAGTACTTC

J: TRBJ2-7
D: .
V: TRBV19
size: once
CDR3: CASTPGTGVYEQYF
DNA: TGTGCCAGTACCCCGGGGACTGGAGTCTACGAGCAGTACTTC

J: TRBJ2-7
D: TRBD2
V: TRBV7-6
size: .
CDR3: CASSLAGGSEQYF
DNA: TGTGCCAGCAGCTTAGCTGGCGGGAGCGAGCAGTACTTC

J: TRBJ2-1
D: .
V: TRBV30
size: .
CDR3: CAWSDSSYNEQFF
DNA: TGTGCCTGGAGTGACAGCTCCTACAATGAGCAGTTCTTC

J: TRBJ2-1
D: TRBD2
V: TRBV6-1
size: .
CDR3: CACTGTSGGYNEQFF
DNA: TGTGCCTGCACCGGGACTAGCGGGGGGTACAATGAGCAGTTCTTC

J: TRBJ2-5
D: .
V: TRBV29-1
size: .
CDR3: CSVEGRFRGGLQETQYF
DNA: TGCAGCGTTGAGGGTAGATTCCGCGGGGGCCTACAAGAGACCCAGTACTTC

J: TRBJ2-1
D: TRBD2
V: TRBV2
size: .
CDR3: CASSDFGGSYNEQFF
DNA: TGTGCCAGCAGTGATTTTGGCGGGAGTTACAATGAGCAGTTCTTC

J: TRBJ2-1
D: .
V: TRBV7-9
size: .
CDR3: CASSLRERYNEQFF
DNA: TGTGCCAGCAGCTTGAGAGAGAGATACAATGAGCAGTTCTTC

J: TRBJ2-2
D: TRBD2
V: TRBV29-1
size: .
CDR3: CSVDGLAGSGELFF
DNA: TGCAGCGTGGACGGGCTAGCGGGATCCGGGGAGCTGTTTTTT

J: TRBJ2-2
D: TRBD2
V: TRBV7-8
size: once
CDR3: CASSPRLATNTGELLF
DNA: TGTGCCAGCAGCCCCAGACTAGCGACGAACACCGGGGAGCTGCTTTTT

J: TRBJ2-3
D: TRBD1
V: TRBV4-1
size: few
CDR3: CASSQDRTGAVTDTQYF
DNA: TGCGCCAGCAGCCAAGATAGGACAGGGGCCGTAACAGATACGCAGTATTTT

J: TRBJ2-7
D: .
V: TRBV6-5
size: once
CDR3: CASSYSFGVGEQYF
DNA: TGTGCCAGCAGTTACTCGTTCGGGGTGGGCGAGCAGTACTTC

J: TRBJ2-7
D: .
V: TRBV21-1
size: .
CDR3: CASSHRETRAYEQYF
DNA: TGTGCCAGCAGCCACCGGGAGACCAGGGCCTACGAGCAGTACTTC

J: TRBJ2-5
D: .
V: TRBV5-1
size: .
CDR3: CASSLAGNQETQYF
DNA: TGCGCCAGCAGCTTGGCAGGGAACCAAGAGACCCAGTACTTC

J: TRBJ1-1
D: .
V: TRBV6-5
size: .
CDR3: CASSYSQTGSEAFF
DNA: TGTGCCAGCAGTTACTCGCAAACAGGGTCCGAAGCTTTCTTT

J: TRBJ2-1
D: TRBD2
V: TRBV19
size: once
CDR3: CASSDLTSGLYNEQFF
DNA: TGTGCCAGTAGCGACCTAACTAGCGGGCTTTACAATGAGCAGTTCTTC

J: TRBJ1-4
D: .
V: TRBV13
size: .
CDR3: CASTWRGVWEKLFF
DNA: TGTGCCAGCACTTGGAGGGGAGTTTGGGAAAAACTGTTTTTT

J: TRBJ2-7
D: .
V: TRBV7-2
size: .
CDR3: CASSLAFGSGLTYEQYF
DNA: TGTGCCAGCAGCTTAGCCTTCGGTAGCGGATTAACCTACGAGCAGTACTTC

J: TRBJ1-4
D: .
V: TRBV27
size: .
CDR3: CASSIQQGGKLFF
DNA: TGTGCCAGCAGTATTCAACAGGGTGGCAAACTGTTTTTT

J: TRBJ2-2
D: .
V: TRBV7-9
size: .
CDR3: CASSPDPGAGQLFF
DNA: TGTGCCAGCAGCCCAGACCCAGGGGCCGGACAGCTGTTTTTT

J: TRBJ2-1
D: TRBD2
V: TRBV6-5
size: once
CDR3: CASSYSSGRAVDEQFF
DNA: TGTGCCAGCAGTTACTCTAGCGGGAGGGCCGTAGATGAGCAGTTCTTC

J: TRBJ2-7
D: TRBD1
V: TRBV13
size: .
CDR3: CASSLDTTGRQYF
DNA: TGTGCCAGCAGCTTAGATACGACAGGGAGGCAGTACTTC

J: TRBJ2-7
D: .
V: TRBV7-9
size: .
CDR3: CASSPPVNEQYF
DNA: TGTGCCAGCAGCCCCCCGGTGAACGAGCAGTACTTC

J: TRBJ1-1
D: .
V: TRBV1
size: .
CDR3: CTSSQPDRYMNTEAFF
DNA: TGCACCAGCAGCCAACCGGACAGGTACATGAACACTGAAGCTTTCTTT

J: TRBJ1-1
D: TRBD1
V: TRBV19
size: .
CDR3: CASSPGTGGWEAFF
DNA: TGTGCCAGTAGTCCCGGGACAGGGGGTTGGGAAGCTTTCTTT

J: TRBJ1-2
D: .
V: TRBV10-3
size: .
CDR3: CAIGILPGHNYGYTF
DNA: TGTGCCATCGGGATTTTGCCGGGACACAACTATGGCTACACCTTC

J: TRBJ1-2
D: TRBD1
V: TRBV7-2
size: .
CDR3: CASSLGQGRSTNGYTF
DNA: TGTGCCAGCAGCTTGGGACAGGGTAGAAGCACTAATGGCTACACCTTC

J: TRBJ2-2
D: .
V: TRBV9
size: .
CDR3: CASSALGGGSDTGELFF
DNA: TGTGCCAGCAGCGCCCTAGGGGGGGGTTCGGACACCGGGGAGCTGTTTTTT

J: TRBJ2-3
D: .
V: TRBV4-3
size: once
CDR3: CASSQTTGSTDTQYF
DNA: TGCGCCAGCAGCCAGACTACAGGGTCCACAGATACGCAGTATTTT

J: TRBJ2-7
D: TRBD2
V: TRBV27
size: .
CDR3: CASSYGEGRYEQYF
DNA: TGTGCCAGCAGTTATGGGGAGGGCCGGTACGAGCAGTACTTC

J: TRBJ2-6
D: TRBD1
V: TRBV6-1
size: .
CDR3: CATQDRVLGANVLTF
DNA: TGTGCCACCCAGGACAGGGTGCTCGGGGCCAACGTCCTGACTTTC

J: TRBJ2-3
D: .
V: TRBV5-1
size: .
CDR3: CASSLERGLADTQYF
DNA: TGCGCCAGCAGCTTGGAACGGGGGTTGGCAGATACGCAGTATTTT

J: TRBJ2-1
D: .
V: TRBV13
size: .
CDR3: CASSLSGDNEQFF
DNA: TGTGCCAGCAGCTTATCAGGGGACAATGAGCAGTTCTTC

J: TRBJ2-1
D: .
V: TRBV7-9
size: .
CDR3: CASSLAGSYNEQFF
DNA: TGTGCCAGCAGCTTAGCCGGTAGCTACAATGAGCAGTTCTTC

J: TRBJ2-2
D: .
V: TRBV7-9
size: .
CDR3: CASSHDLNTGELFF
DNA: TGTGCCAGCAGCCACGACTTAAACACCGGGGAGCTGTTTTTT

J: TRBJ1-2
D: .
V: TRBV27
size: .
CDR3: CASMGSSYGYTF
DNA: TGTGCCAGCATGGGGAGCTCCTATGGCTACACCTTC

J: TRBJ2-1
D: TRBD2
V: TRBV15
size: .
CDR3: CATSSGGNEQFF
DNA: TGTGCCACCAGCTCGGGGGGCAATGAGCAGTTCTTC

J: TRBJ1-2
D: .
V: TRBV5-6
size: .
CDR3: CASSLGPSYGYTF
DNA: TGTGCCAGCAGCTTGGGACCTAGCTATGGCTACACCTTC